This TCR beta chain was documented in a study of blood T cell repertoires in COVID-19. The V gene's germline CDR1 is GTSNPN and CDR2 SVGIG (reference sequence). The ends lost 8 bases at V and 9 bases at J; junction bases unmatched: 12. CDR3 length: 13 amino acids. Only in-frame clones appear in the TCRdb table, and some are missing; sequencing was by immunoSEQ multiplex PCR. In the table there are more than 75,000 clones, about four fifths of which are singletons. The sequence came from a man in his fifties or sixties with acute or convalescent COVID-19. The V call is TRBV30, the J call TRBJ2-2, with 7 bases identical to TRBD1. Sequencing was carried out using peripheral blood. The CDR3 here is CAGDRDRGRELFF. In DNA, the CDR3 is TGTGCCGGTGACAGGGACAGAGGCCGGGAGCTGTTTTTT.